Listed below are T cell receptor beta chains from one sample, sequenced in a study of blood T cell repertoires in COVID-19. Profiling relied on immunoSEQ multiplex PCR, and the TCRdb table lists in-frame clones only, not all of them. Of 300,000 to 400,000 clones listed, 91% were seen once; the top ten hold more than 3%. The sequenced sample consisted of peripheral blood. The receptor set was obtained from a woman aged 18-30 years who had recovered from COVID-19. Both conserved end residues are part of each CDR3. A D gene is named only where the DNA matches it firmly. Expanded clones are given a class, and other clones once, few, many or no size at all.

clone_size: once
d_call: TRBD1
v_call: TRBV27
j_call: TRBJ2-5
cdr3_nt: TGTGCCAGCAGTCCGAGACAGGGGGCGTGGGGTCAAGAGACCCAGTACTTC
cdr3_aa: CASSPRQGAWGQETQYF

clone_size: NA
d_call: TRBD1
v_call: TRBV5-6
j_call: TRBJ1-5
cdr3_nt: TGTGCCAGCAGCACCTCAGGGGGGCGGAGCAATCAGCCCCAGCATTTT
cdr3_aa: CASSTSGGRSNQPQHF

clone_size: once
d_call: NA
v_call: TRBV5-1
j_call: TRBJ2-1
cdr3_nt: TGCGCCAGCAAGGCAGGAGCGCGGGATGAGCAGTTCTTC
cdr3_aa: CASKAGARDEQFF

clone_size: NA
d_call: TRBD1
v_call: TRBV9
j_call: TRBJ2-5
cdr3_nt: TGTGCCAGCAGCGTGAAACGGGACAGGGGGCCCGTTGAGACCCAGTACTTC
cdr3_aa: CASSVKRDRGPVETQYF

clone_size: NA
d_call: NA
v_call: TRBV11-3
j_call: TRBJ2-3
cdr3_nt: TGTGCCAGCAGCGCCCGGACAGCCCTTAGCACAGATACGCAGTATTTT
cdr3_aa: CASSARTALSTDTQYF

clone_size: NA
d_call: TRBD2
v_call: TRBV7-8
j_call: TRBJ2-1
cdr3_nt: TGTGCCAGCAGCTTTACTAGCGGCGGGGTCTACAATGAGCAGTTCTTC
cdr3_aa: CASSFTSGGVYNEQFF

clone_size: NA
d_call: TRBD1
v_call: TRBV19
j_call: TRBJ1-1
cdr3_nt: TGTGCCAGTAGTCACCGGGACAGGGAAGGAGCTTTCTTT
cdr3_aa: CASSHRDREGAFF

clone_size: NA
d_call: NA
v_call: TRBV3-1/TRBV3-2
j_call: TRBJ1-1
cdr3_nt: TGTGCCAGCGTCAATAAGAGACCCGGGGGGCGTATGAGGGGCACTGAAGCTTTCTTT
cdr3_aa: CASVNKRPGGRMRGTEAFF

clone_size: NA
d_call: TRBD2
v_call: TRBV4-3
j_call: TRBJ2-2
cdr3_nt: TGCGCCAGCAGCCAAGGTCTAGGGAGGGGCGGGGAGCTGTTTTTT
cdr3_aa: CASSQGLGRGGELFF

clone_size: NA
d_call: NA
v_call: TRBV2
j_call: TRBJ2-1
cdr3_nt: TGTGCCAGCAGTGAAGGGCGCGGCCACTACAATGAGCAGTTCTTC
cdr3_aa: CASSEGRGHYNEQFF

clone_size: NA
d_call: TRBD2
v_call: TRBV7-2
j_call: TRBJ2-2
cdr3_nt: TGTGCCAGCAGCACGGGACTAGCGGGAGGCGGGGAGCTGTTTTTT
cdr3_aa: CASSTGLAGGGELFF

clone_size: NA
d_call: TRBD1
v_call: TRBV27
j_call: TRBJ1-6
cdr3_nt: TGTGCCAGCAGTCCGAGGGGGCTTAATTCACCCCTCCACTTT
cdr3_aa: CASSPRGLNSPLHF

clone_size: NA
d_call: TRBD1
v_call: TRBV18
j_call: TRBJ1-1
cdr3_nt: TGTGCCAGCGCTAGCGGGACAGGGAACACTGAAGCTTTCTTT
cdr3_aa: CASASGTGNTEAFF

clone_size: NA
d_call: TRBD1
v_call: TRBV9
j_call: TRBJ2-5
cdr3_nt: TGTGCCAGCAGCGCGACCGCTCTACAGGGGATGGGGGAGACCCAGTACTTC
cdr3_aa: CASSATALQGMGETQYF

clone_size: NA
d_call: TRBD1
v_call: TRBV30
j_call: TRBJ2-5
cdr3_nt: TGTGCCTGGAGCGGGGACAGAGGGCAAGAGACCCAGTACTTC
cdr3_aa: CAWSGDRGQETQYF

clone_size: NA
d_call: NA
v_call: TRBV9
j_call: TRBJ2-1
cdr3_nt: TGTGCCAGCAGCGTTTTCCCCGGGCAGGGTGTGGGTAGATCCTACAATGAGCAGTTCTTC
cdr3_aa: CASSVFPGQGVGRSYNEQFF

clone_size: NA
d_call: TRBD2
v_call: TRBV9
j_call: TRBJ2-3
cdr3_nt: TGTGCCAGCAGCGTAGGGGCTAGCGGAGTTACCAGCACAGATACGCAGTATTTT
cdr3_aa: CASSVGASGVTSTDTQYF

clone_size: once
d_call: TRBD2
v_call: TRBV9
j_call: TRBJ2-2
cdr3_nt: TGTGCCAGCAGCGGGGGGACTAGCGGGGCCACCGGGGAGCTGTTTTTT
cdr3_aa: CASSGGTSGATGELFF

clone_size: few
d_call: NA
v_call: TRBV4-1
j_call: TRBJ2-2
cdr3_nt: TGCGCCAGCAGCCCCAAAAGAGGGCAGATGAACACCGGGGAGCTGTTTTTT
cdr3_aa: CASSPKRGQMNTGELFF

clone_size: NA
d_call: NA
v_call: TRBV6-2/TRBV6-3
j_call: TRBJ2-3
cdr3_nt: TGTGCCAGCAGTATAGCGTATACAGATACGCAGTATTTT
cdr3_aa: CASSIAYTDTQYF

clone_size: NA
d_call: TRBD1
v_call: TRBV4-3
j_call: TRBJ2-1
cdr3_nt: TGCGCCAGCAGCCAAGAGCCCGGACAGGGCTACAATGAGCAGTTCTTC
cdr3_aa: CASSQEPGQGYNEQFF

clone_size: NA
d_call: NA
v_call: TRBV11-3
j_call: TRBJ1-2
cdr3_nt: TGTGCCAGCAGCCTCAGCGTTAACTATGGCTACACCTTC
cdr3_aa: CASSLSVNYGYTF

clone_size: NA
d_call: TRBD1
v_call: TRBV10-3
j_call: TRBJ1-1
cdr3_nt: TGTGCCATCAGACCCGGGACAGGGAAAGAAGGAACTGAAGCTTTCTTT
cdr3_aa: CAIRPGTGKEGTEAFF

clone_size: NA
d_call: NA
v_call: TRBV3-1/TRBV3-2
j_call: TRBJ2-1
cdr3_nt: TGTGCCAGCAGCCAAGTTCAGCGGCCAACTGGTGAGCAGTTCTTC
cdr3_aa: CASSQVQRPTGEQFF

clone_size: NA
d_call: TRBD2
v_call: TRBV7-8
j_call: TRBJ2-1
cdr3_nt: TGTGCCAGCAGCTGGGGGGCTAGCGGGAGTAATGAGCAGTTCTTC
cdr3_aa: CASSWGASGSNEQFF

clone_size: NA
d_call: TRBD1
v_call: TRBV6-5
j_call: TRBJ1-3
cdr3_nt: TGTGCCAGCAGTTGGGACAGGTCTGGAAACACCATATATTTT
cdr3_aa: CASSWDRSGNTIYF

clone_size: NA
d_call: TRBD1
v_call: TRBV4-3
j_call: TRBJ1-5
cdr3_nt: TGCGCCAGCAGCCCGACAGGGGGAGATCAGCCCCAGCATTTT
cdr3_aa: CASSPTGGDQPQHF

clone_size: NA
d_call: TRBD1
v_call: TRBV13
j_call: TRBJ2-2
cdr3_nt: TGTGCCAGCAGCTTAGAGGGGGCAGGCCGCGCGAACACCGGGGAGCTGTTTTTT
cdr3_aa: CASSLEGAGRANTGELFF

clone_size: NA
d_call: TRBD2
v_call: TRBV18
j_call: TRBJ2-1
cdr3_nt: TGTGCCAGCTCATCCCGACTAGCGGGAGGGCCAGGTAATGAGCAGTTCTTC
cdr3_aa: CASSSRLAGGPGNEQFF

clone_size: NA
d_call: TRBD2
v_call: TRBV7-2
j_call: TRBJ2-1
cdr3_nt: TGTGCCAGCAGCCCGGGACTAGCGGGAGGAAATGAGCAGTTCTTC
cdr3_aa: CASSPGLAGGNEQFF

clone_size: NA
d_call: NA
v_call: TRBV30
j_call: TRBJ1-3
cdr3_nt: TGTGCCTGGAGTGTAAACAGTGGAAACACCATATATTTT
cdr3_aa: CAWSVNSGNTIYF

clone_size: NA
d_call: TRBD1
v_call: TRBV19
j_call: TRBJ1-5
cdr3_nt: TGTGCCAGTAGTTTCTTGCAGGGGGCGGGACAGCCCCAGCATTTT
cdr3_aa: CASSFLQGAGQPQHF

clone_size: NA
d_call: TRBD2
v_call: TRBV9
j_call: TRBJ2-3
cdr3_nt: TGTGCCAGCAGCCGCGGGACTACGGCGGGGGGTACGCAGTATTTT
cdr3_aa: CASSRGTTAGGTQYF

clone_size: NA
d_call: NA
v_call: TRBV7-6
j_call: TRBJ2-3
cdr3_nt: TGTGCCAGCAGCCCTCTTTCGGTCACAGATACGCAGTATTTT
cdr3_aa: CASSPLSVTDTQYF

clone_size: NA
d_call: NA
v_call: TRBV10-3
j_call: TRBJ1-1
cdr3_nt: TGTGCCATCAGTGAGTCCATAGGTCTAGGTATGAACACTGAAGCTTTCTTT
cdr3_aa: CAISESIGLGMNTEAFF

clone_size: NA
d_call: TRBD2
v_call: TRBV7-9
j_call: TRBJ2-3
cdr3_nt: TGTGCCAGCAGCTTACCCAGCGGGAGGGCCGGAGATACGCAGTATTTT
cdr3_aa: CASSLPSGRAGDTQYF

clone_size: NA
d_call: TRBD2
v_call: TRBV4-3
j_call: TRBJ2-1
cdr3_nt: TGCGCCAGCAGCCAATCGGCTAGCGGGGATTACAATGAGCAGTTCTTC
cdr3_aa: CASSQSASGDYNEQFF

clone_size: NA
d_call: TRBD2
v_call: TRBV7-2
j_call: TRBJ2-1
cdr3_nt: TGTGCCAGCAGCTTAGAGGCGGGAGTCCACAATGAGCAGTTCTTC
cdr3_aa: CASSLEAGVHNEQFF

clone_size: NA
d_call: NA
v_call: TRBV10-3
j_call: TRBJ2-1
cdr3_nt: TGTGCCATCAGACAGGTCAATAGCTCCTACAATGAGCAGTTCTTC
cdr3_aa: CAIRQVNSSYNEQFF

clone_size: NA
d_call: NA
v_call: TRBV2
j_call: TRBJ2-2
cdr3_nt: TGTGCCAGCAGTAGCGTCCCACAGGGAACCGGGGAGCTGTTTTTT
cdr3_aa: CASSSVPQGTGELFF

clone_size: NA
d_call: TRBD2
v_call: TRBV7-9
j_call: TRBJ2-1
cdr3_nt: TGTGCCAGCAGTCCGCTCTGGCGGGAGGCCTACAATGAGCAGTTCTTC
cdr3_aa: CASSPLWREAYNEQFF

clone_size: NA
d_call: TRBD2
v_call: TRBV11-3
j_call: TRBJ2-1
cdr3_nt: TGTGCCAGCAGCGAGGGGCTAGCGGGGTACAATGAGCAGTTCTTC
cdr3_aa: CASSEGLAGYNEQFF

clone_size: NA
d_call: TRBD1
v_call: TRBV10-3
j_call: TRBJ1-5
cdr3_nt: TGTGCCATCAGTGAGTTCCAGGGGGGAACAAATCAGCCCCAGCATTTT
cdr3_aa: CAISEFQGGTNQPQHF

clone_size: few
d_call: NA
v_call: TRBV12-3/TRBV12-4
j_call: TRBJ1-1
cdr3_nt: TGTGCCAGCAGTCGGTCCAGGGAAGCTTTCTTT
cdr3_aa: CASSRSREAFF

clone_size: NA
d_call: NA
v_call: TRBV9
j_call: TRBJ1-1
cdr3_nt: TGTGCCACCTCCGCGAGGGAGGGCACTGAAGCTTTCTTT
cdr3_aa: CATSAREGTEAFF

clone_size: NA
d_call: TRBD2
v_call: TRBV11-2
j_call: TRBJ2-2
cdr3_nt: TGTGCCAGCAGCCCCGGGACTAGCGGGAGGGCGAACACCGGGGAGCTGTTTTTT
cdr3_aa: CASSPGTSGRANTGELFF

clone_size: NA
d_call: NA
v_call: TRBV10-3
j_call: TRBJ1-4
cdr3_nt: TGTGCCATCAGTGACACAATAAAGGAAAAACTGTTTTTT
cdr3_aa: CAISDTIKEKLFF

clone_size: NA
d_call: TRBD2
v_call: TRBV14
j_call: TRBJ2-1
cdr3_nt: TGTGCCAGCAGCCAAGGGATTAGCGGGAGGGCCTACAATGAGCAGTTCTTC
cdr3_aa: CASSQGISGRAYNEQFF

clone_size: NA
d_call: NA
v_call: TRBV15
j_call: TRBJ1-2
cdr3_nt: TGTGCCACCAGCAGAGGAGCGAACCACGAAGGCGATGGCTACACCTTC
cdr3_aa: CATSRGANHEGDGYTF